This is a list of T cell receptor beta chains from one sample in a study of blood T cell repertoires in COVID-19. Sequenced by immunoSEQ multiplex PCR; TCRdb stores in-frame clones only, minus some. The data show about 150,000 clones, roughly nine tenths seen once. Input material: peripheral blood. The receptors shown here come from a woman aged 70-85 years with acute or convalescent COVID-19. The CDR3 runs from the conserved cysteine through the conserved F or W. D genes are given only for firm matches. Some rows mark clone size as missing; the rest say once, few, many or name a class of expanded clone.

CDR3 length,J gene,V gene,D gene,clone size,CDR3 protein,CDR3 DNA
14,TRBJ1-1,TRBV10-3,-,-,CAIRGAAMGTEAFF,TGTGCCATCAGGGGAGCCGCGATGGGTACTGAAGCTTTCTTT
12,TRBJ2-7,TRBV29-1,-,once,CSVEGYGYEQYF,TGCAGCGTAGAGGGATATGGCTACGAGCAGTACTTC
13,TRBJ1-1,TRBV3-1/TRBV3-2,-,-,CASSRGRNTEAFF,TGTGCCAGCAGCAGGGGGAGGAACACTGAAGCTTTCTTT
16,TRBJ2-1,TRBV9,TRBD2,-,CASSAPVPGGLREQFF,TGTGCCAGCAGCGCTCCCGTCCCGGGGGGGCTACGAGAGCAGTTCTTC
13,TRBJ2-2,TRBV19,TRBD1,-,CASSAQGAGELFF,TGTGCCAGTAGTGCGCAGGGGGCTGGGGAGCTGTTTTTT
13,TRBJ1-6,TRBV3-1/TRBV3-2,-,-,CASSRQNNSPLHF,TGTGCCAGCAGCCGACAAAATAATTCACCCCTCCACTTT
15,TRBJ2-7,TRBV7-9,TRBD2,-,CASSLDLAGPSEQYF,TGTGCCAGCAGCTTAGATCTAGCGGGTCCCTCCGAGCAGTACTTC
17,TRBJ2-2,TRBV2,TRBD2,few,CASRGASGGWNTGELFF,TGTGCCAGCAGAGGAGCTAGCGGGGGCTGGAACACCGGGGAGCTGTTTTTT
15,TRBJ1-6,TRBV9,-,-,CASSVVPGSGSPLHF,TGTGCCAGCAGCGTAGTGCCGGGGTCAGGTTCACCCCTCCACTTT
17,TRBJ2-5,TRBV3-1/TRBV3-2,TRBD1,-,CASSQRAGGRGQETQYF,TGTGCCAGCAGCCAAAGAGCAGGGGGCAGGGGCCAAGAGACCCAGTACTTC
15,TRBJ1-5,TRBV20-1,-,-,CSASQGFTGNQPQHF,TGCAGTGCTAGTCAGGGGTTTACGGGCAATCAGCCCCAGCATTTT
15,TRBJ2-7,TRBV4-1,-,few,CASSQVWVQVDEQYF,TGCGCCAGCAGCCAAGTATGGGTACAGGTTGACGAGCAGTACTTC
15,TRBJ1-2,TRBV5-1,TRBD1,-,CASSLHDRGLYGYTF,TGCGCCAGCAGCCTGCACGACAGGGGCCTCTATGGCTACACCTTC
14,TRBJ1-1,TRBV6-5,-,-,CASSYQETNTEAFF,TGTGCCAGCAGTTATCAGGAAACGAACACTGAAGCTTTCTTT
11,TRBJ2-7,TRBV30,-,-,CAWGGRYEQYF,TGTGCCTGGGGAGGCAGGTACGAGCAGTACTTC
16,TRBJ2-7,TRBV13,TRBD2,-,CASSSGLAGDLGEQYF,TGTGCCAGCAGCTCGGGACTAGCGGGAGATCTGGGAGAGCAGTACTTC
15,TRBJ2-5,TRBV7-9,TRBD2,-,CASTPGLAEQETQYF,TGTGCCAGCACGCCGGGACTAGCGGAACAAGAGACCCAGTACTTC
14,TRBJ1-1,TRBV6-2/TRBV6-3,-,-,CASSYWQGSTEAFF,TGTGCCAGCAGTTATTGGCAGGGATCGACTGAAGCTTTCTTT
15,TRBJ2-7,TRBV6-1,TRBD1,-,CASSELGQGGTGQYF,TGTGCCAGCAGTGAACTCGGACAGGGCGGGACGGGGCAGTACTTC
16,TRBJ1-6,TRBV4-2,TRBD1,-,CASSPGPGQYNSPLHF,TGTGCCAGCAGCCCCGGGCCGGGACAGTATAATTCACCCCTCCACTTT
16,TRBJ1-1,TRBV4-3,TRBD1,-,CASSQDRSGGVLEAFF,TGCGCCAGCAGCCAAGATAGGTCAGGGGGCGTCCTTGAAGCTTTCTTT
13,TRBJ1-2,TRBV27,-,-,CASSPREPMFYTF,TGTGCCAGCAGTCCCCGGGAACCGATGTTCTACACCTTC
18,TRBJ1-3,TRBV28,TRBD1,-,CASRDSGGSTNSGNTIYF,TGTGCCAGCAGGGACTCAGGGGGTTCAACAAACTCTGGAAACACCATATATTTT
14,TRBJ1-5,TRBV6-2/TRBV6-3,-,-,CASSTSSSNQPQHF,TGTGCCAGCAGTACGTCTAGTAGCAATCAGCCCCAGCATTTT
17,TRBJ2-6,TRBV5-4,-,-,CASSSGQFRSGANVLTF,TGTGCCAGCAGCTCTGGACAGTTTCGGTCTGGGGCCAACGTCCTGACTTTC
15,TRBJ2-3,TRBV7-3,TRBD1,-,CASSPLGTGADTQYF,TGTGCCAGCAGCCCCTTGGGGACAGGGGCAGATACGCAGTATTTT
15,TRBJ1-3,TRBV7-6,-,once,CASSQRGGLGNTIYF,TGTGCCAGCAGCCAAAGGGGGGGGCTTGGAAACACCATATATTTT
15,TRBJ1-2,TRBV4-3,-,-,CASSQDSWANYGYTF,TGCGCCAGCAGCCAAGATAGCTGGGCTAACTATGGCTACACCTTC
15,TRBJ2-7,TRBV30,-,-,CAWSVQAGTHYEQYF,TGTGCCTGGAGTGTACAAGCCGGGACACACTACGAGCAGTACTTC
15,TRBJ2-7,TRBV27,-,-,CASSPAGEVSYEQYF,TGTGCCAGCAGCCCGGCTGGGGAGGTTTCATACGAGCAGTACTTC
17,TRBJ1-1,TRBV24-1,-,-,CATSDSSSEGRRSGAFF,TGTGCCACCAGTGATTCATCCTCGGAGGGGCGTAGATCTGGAGCTTTCTTT
15,TRBJ2-5,TRBV24-1,-,-,CATSDLLAGKETQYF,TGTGCCACCAGTGATCTTCTCGCAGGGAAAGAGACCCAGTACTTC
13,TRBJ1-4,TRBV2,-,few,CASRNSPNEKLFF,TGTGCCAGCAGGAACAGCCCTAATGAAAAACTGTTTTTT
18,TRBJ2-3,TRBV30,-,-,CAWRERRVLTSGTDTQYF,TGTGCCTGGAGAGAGCGGAGGGTTCTTACATCTGGCACAGATACGCAGTATTTT
16,TRBJ1-4,TRBV15,TRBD1,-,CATSRSPGGFGEKLFF,TGTGCCACCAGCAGATCGCCAGGGGGCTTCGGTGAAAAACTGTTTTTT
15,TRBJ2-3,TRBV7-9,TRBD1,-,CASSFAGTGGNTQYF,TGTGCCAGCAGCTTTGCCGGGACAGGGGGAAATACGCAGTATTTT
17,TRBJ2-1,TRBV4-2,TRBD2,-,CASSRNTVLAVYNEQFF,TGTGCCAGCAGCCGCAATACTGTACTAGCGGTATACAATGAGCAGTTCTTC
13,TRBJ2-5,TRBV6-5,TRBD2,-,CATASGDQETQYF,TGTGCCACGGCTAGCGGGGACCAAGAGACCCAGTACTTC
16,TRBJ1-4,TRBV10-3,TRBD1,-,CAISEGVGQPNEKLFF,TGTGCCATCAGTGAGGGGGTGGGACAGCCAAATGAAAAACTGTTTTTT
14,TRBJ2-2,TRBV7-3,-,-,CASSSGLFTGELFF,TGTGCCAGCAGCTCTGGACTCTTCACCGGGGAGCTGTTTTTT
15,TRBJ1-4,TRBV4-2,TRBD1,-,CASSQGTGEAEKLFF,TGTGCCAGCAGCCAAGGGACAGGGGAGGCGGAAAAACTGTTTTTT
13,TRBJ1-2,TRBV19,-,-,CASSTFGSYGYTF,TGTGCCAGTAGTACTTTCGGGTCCTATGGCTACACCTTC
14,TRBJ1-5,TRBV6-2/TRBV6-3,-,-,CASSFVGANQPQHF,TGTGCCAGCAGTTTTGTAGGGGCCAATCAGCCCCAGCATTTT
15,TRBJ1-6,TRBV5-1,TRBD1,-,CASSIGQGTNSPLHF,TGCGCCAGCAGCATCGGACAGGGGACTAATTCACCCCTCCACTTT
14,TRBJ1-2,TRBV7-2,TRBD1,few,CASSLGQESGGYTF,TGTGCCAGCAGCTTGGGACAGGAGTCGGGAGGCTACACCTTC
15,TRBJ2-2,TRBV9,TRBD2,-,CASSAGLANTGELFF,TGTGCCAGCAGCGCGGGACTAGCGAACACCGGGGAGCTGTTTTTT
16,TRBJ2-2,TRBV5-4,TRBD1,-,CASSAWTGLNTGELFF,TGTGCCAGCAGCGCCTGGACAGGATTGAACACCGGGGAGCTGTTTTTT
17,TRBJ1-1,TRBV21-1,-,-,CASSKSRASRSRTEAFF,TGTGCCAGCAGCAAAAGCAGGGCGAGTAGGAGTCGCACTGAAGCTTTCTTT
13,TRBJ1-2,TRBV6-5,TRBD1,-,CASRPDRNYGYTF,TGTGCCAGCAGACCGGACAGGAACTATGGCTACACCTTC
13,TRBJ2-5,TRBV6-6,-,-,CASSYRGKETQYF,TGTGCCAGCAGTTACCGGGGAAAGGAGACCCAGTACTTC
15,TRBJ2-3,TRBV5-3,-,-,CARSMYRDFTDTQYF,TGTGCCAGAAGCATGTACAGGGATTTCACAGATACGCAGTATTTT
15,TRBJ1-2,TRBV4-3,TRBD1,-,CASSQSSTGGVGYTF,TGCGCCAGCAGCCAAAGCAGTACAGGGGGCGTTGGCTACACCTTC
12,TRBJ2-7,TRBV19,-,-,CASTGRAGEQYF,TGTGCCAGTACGGGCAGGGCAGGCGAGCAGTACTTC
15,TRBJ2-1,TRBV11-3,TRBD1,-,CASSRDSSHYNEQFF,TGTGCCAGCAGCCGGGACAGTTCTCACTACAATGAGCAGTTCTTC
16,TRBJ1-1,TRBV11-2,-,-,CASSLFGRGRNTEAFF,TGTGCCAGCAGCTTATTTGGTCGAGGGCGGAACACTGAAGCTTTCTTT